The 18 T cell receptor beta chains below all came from one sample that was sequenced in a study of blood T cell repertoires in COVID-19. Libraries were prepared by immunoSEQ multiplex PCR; TCRdb keeps only in-frame clonotypes and omits some of them. The table lists about 95,000 clones, roughly nine tenths of them singletons. The sequenced sample was peripheral blood. The receptors derive from a woman aged 70-85 years with acute or convalescent COVID-19.

V usage is TRBV19 and J usage is TRBJ1-3; D is undetermined. Germline-derived CDR1 and CDR2 are LNHDA and SQIVND (reference sequence). The CDR3 runs to 16 residues. V was trimmed by 3 bases and J by 0 bases, leaving 12 bases between them. The CDR3 DNA reads TGTGCCAGTAGTATCTACGCCGGAGTCTCTGGAAACACCATATATTTT. Protein product: CASSIYAGVSGNTIYF.

The V call is TRBV25-1, the J call TRBJ1-4; unclear D gene. From germline, CDR1 is MGHDK and CDR2 SYGVNS. V lost 8 bases and J lost 7, with 14 bases in between. The CDR3 contains 13 residues. For the CDR3, the DNA is TGTGCCAGCGCTTTGAGTCCCGGTGAAAAACTGTTTTTT. Translating gives CASALSPGEKLFF.

V gene TRBV28 combines with J gene TRBJ1-3; 7 bases map to TRBD1. V lost 3 bases and J lost 0; bases outside the gene matches: 17. Germline V gene data show CDR1 as MDHEN and CDR2 as SYDVKM. The CDR3 runs 20 residues. This CDR3 is CASSFVQGVPRISSGNTIYF. The DNA of the CDR3 is TGTGCCAGCAGTTTCGTCCAGGGGGTTCCTAGAATAAGCTCTGGAAACACCATATATTTT.

The chain combines TRBV12-3 or TRBV12-4 with TRBJ1-1, with D perhaps TRBD1 (6 bases). This CDR3 has 13 residues. V was cut by 4 bases and J by 5 bases, with 11 bases left in between. As DNA, the CDR3 is TGTGCCAGCAGTTCGGGAGGGGGAACTGAAGCTTTCTTT. Translated, it gives CASSSGGGTEAFF.

V is TRBV28 and J is TRBJ1-2, with TRBD1 identical over 11 bases. From germline, CDR1 is MDHEN and CDR2 SYDVKM. Trimming cost V 5 bases and J 7 bases; bases outside gene matches: 12. This CDR3 is built from 16 residues. The CDR3, as DNA: TGTGCCAGCAGTCACATACCGGGACAGGGGGTCCTTGGCTACACCTTC. This sequence encodes CASSHIPGQGVLGYTF.

The V call is TRBV28, the J call TRBJ1-5, with D perhaps TRBD1 (6 bases). Trimming shortened V by 5 bases and J by 9 bases, and 14 bases separated the two germline ends. Germline V lookup: CDR1 MDHEN, CDR2 SYDVKM. This CDR3 spans 13 amino acids. For the CDR3, the DNA is TGTGCCAGCAGTCTATACGGACAGTTGCCCCAGCATTTT. Translating it yields CASSLYGQLPQHF.

The chain has TRBV19 and TRBJ1-5; maybe TRBD1 (5 bases). V was clipped by 3 bases and J by 6 bases, with 15 bases between them. This CDR3 has 15 amino acids. Germline V lookup: CDR1 LNHDA, CDR2 SQIVND (reference sequence). The CDR3 sequence: CASSISGGGGQPQHF. As DNA, the CDR3 is TGTGCCAGTAGTATCAGTGGCGGGGGTGGTCAGCCCCAGCATTTT.

The gene calls are TRBV28 and TRBJ1-1; 8 nucleotides align to TRBD1. This CDR3 is 15 amino acids long. V lost 3 bases to trimming and J lost 4 bases; unmatched junction nucleotides: 7. Germline V gene lookup returns CDR1 MDHEN and CDR2 SYDVKM. In DNA form, the CDR3 reads TGTGCCAGCAGTTTGGCCAGACAGGGGATCACTGAAGCTTTCTTT. This sequence encodes CASSLARQGITEAFF.

This clone appeared once. V usage is TRBV7-2 and J usage is TRBJ1-6; 7 positions agree with TRBD1. Trimming cost V 6 bases and J 7 bases; bases outside gene matches: 6. Germline lookup yields CDR1 SGHTA and CDR2 FQGNSA. The CDR3 length is 14 residues. CDR3 in DNA: TGTGCCAGCAGATCCGGGACAGAAAATTCACCCCTCCACTTT. This codes for CASRSGTENSPLHF.

The chain couples TRBV5-1 to TRBJ2-5; a weak D match, TRBD1 (5 bases). Looked up from germline, CDR1 is SGHRS and CDR2 is YFSETQ. The CDR3 has 15 amino acids. V shed 4 bases and J shed 2 bases, with 15 bases lying between them. CDR3 protein: CASSPTAPHQETQYF. In DNA form, the CDR3 reads TGCGCCAGCAGCCCGACAGCACCACATCAAGAGACCCAGTACTTC.

The chain joins TRBV3-1 (or the pseudogene TRBV3-2) to TRBJ1-2; 9 positions match TRBD1. CDR1 LGHDT and CDR2 YNNKEL come from the germline V gene (reference sequence). V shed 2 bases and J 1 base; nucleotides not matched to a gene: 2. CDR3 length: 15 amino acids. CDR3 coding DNA: TGTGCCAGCAGCCAACGACAGGGGGGTAACTATGGCTACACCTTC. It encodes CASSQRQGGNYGYTF.

The chain employs TRBV6-6 and TRBJ1-1; 7 nucleotides agree with TRBD1. This CDR3 region has 13 residues. V was clipped by 6 bases and J by 4 bases; unmatched bases: 5. The germline gives CDR1 MNHNY, CDR2 SVGAGI (reference sequence). The DNA for the CDR3 is TGTGCCAGCAGAACCGGGACAGCCACTGAAGCTTTCTTT. It yields the protein CASRTGTATEAFF.

The gene calls are TRBV27 and TRBJ2-1; D may be TRBD2 (6 bases). This CDR3 has 14 amino acids. V lost 7 bases and J lost 4, with 14 bases in between. Germline loops: CDR1 MNHEY, CDR2 SMNVEV (reference sequence). The CDR3 is CASNVGGVYNEQFF. The CDR3 DNA sequence: TGTGCCAGCAACGTCGGAGGGGTGTACAATGAGCAGTTCTTC.

The chain recombines TRBV28 with TRBJ2-3, with TRBD2 matching 10 bases. The CDR3 totals 14 residues. Germline-derived CDR1 and CDR2 are MDHEN and SYDVKM. Unmatched junction bases numbered 3, after V lost 5 bases and J lost 4 bases. CDR3 coding DNA: TGTGCCAGCAGTACTAGCGGGAACCCAGATACGCAGTATTTT. This codes for CASSTSGNPDTQYF.

The chain uses TRBV25-1 and TRBJ2-3; D not certain. V lost 3 bases to trimming and J lost 1 base, with 14 bases between them. The CDR3 covers 16 residues. Germline assignment: CDR1 MGHDK and CDR2 SYGVNS. CDR3 amino acids: CASSEPQGVGTDTQYF. CDR3 in DNA: TGTGCCAGCAGTGAGCCCCAAGGAGTGGGCACAGATACGCAGTATTTT.

This sequence joins TRBV27 and TRBJ1-1; D possibly corresponds to TRBD1 (6 bases). The CDR3 contains 19 residues. Trimming cost V 6 bases and J 4 bases, with 30 bases left between them. Looked up from germline, CDR1 is MNHEY and CDR2 is SMNVEV (reference sequence). In nucleotides, the CDR3 is TGTGCCAGCAGCACCATACTACAGGGAGGGCCCCAACAGAGCACTGAAGCTTTCTTT. Translated: CASSTILQGGPQQSTEAFF.

V usage is TRBV5-4 and J usage is TRBJ1-2, with TRBD1 matching over 9 bases. The CDR3 runs to 15 residues. V dropped 1 base and J dropped 4; count of bases not matched to a gene: 5. Germline V CDR1 and CDR2: SGHNT, YYREEE (reference sequence). The CDR3 is CASSLPGQGSYGYTF. The CDR3 DNA sequence: TGTGCCAGCAGCTTGCCCGGACAGGGGAGCTATGGCTACACCTTC.

This clone appeared once. CDR3 protein: CASTDRDYGYTF. The CDR3 region has the DNA TGTGCCAGCACCGACAGGGATTATGGCTACACCTTC. The gene calls are TRBV28 and TRBJ1-2; 7 nucleotides align to TRBD1. CDR1 is MDHEN, CDR2 SYDVKM, per germline. Unmatched junction bases numbered 4, after V lost 7 bases and J lost 5 bases. CDR3 length equals 12 residues.